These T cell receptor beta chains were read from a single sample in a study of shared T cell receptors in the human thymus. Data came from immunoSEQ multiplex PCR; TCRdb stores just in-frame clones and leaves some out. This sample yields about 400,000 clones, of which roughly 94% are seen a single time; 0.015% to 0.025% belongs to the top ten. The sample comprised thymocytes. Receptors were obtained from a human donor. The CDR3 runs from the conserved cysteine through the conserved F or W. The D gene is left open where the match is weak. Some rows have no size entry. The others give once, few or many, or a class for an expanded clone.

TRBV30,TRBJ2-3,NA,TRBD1,CAGTGNKQDTQYF,TGTGCCGGGACAGGTAATAAACAAGATACGCAGTATTTT
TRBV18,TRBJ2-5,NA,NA,CASSPRSLQETQYF,TGTGCCAGCTCACCAAGAAGTTTACAAGAGACCCAGTACTTC
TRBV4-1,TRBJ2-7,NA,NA,CASSQETPLGQALSEQYF,TGCGCCAGCAGCCAAGAAACCCCACTAGGCCAAGCCCTGAGCGAGCAGTACTTC
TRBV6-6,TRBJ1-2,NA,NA,CASRPHGREVYGYTF,TGTGCCAGCAGACCCCATGGACGGGAAGTCTATGGCTACACCTTC
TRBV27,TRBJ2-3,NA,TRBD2,CASSPRTSGRLPDTQYF,TGTGCCAGCAGTCCACGGACTAGCGGGAGGCTGCCAGATACGCAGTATTTT
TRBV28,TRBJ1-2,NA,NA,CASSLCGTGTCGYTF,TGTGCCAGCAGTTTATGCGGGACCGGGACTTGTGGCTACACCTTC
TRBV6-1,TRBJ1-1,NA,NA,CASRDGLMGEAFF,TGTGCCAGCAGGGACGGTCTGATGGGAGAAGCTTTCTTT
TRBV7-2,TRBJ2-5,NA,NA,CASSPPGLWETQYF,TGTGCCAGCAGCCCGCCGGGACTTTGGGAGACCCAGTACTTC
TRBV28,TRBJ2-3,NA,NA,CASRLGREDTQYF,TGTGCCAGCAGGCTTGGGAGAGAAGATACGCAGTATTTT
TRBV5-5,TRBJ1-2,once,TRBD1,CASSFRLTGGDNYGYTF,TGTGCCAGCAGCTTCCGACTCACAGGGGGCGATAACTATGGCTACACCTTC
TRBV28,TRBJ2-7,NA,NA,CASSPRLIAYEQYF,TGTGCCAGCAGTCCTCGACTGATAGCCTACGAGCAGTACTTC
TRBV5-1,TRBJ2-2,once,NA,CASSFWTDSLTGELFF,TGCGCCAGCAGCTTTTGGACAGATTCCCTTACCGGGGAGCTGTTTTTT
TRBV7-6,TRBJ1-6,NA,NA,CASSPEDRSYSPLHF,TGTGCCAGCAGCCCAGAAGACAGGAGTTATTCACCCCTCCACTTT
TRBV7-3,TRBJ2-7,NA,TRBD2,CASSLDLLAGIYEQYF,TGTGCCAGCAGCTTAGATCTTCTAGCGGGGATCTACGAGCAGTACTTC
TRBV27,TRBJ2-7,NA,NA,CASSPTRAPGQYF,TGTGCCAGCAGTCCCACACGGGCCCCCGGGCAGTACTTC
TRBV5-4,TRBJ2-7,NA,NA,CASSLGARTGAEQYF,TGTGCCAGCAGCTTGGGGGCACGTACGGGAGCCGAGCAGTACTTC
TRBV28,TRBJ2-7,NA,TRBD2,CASSTLTSPTYEQYF,TGTGCCAGCAGTACCTTGACTAGCCCGACCTACGAGCAGTACTTC
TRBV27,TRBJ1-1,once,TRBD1,CASSLIYRGQAMNTEAFF,TGTGCCAGCAGTCTGATTTATAGGGGGCAGGCTATGAACACTGAAGCTTTCTTT
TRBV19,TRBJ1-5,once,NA,CASSSGADSNQPQHF,TGTGCCAGTAGTTCGGGGGCAGATAGCAATCAGCCCCAGCATTTT
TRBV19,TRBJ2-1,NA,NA,CASSSNEQFF,TGTGCCAGTAGTAGCAATGAGCAGTTCTTC
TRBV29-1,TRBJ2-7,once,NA,CSVVGSEQYF,TGCAGCGTTGTGGGATCTGAGCAGTACTTC
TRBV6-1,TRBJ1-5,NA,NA,CASSEPWGGQSNQPQHF,TGTGCCAGCAGTGAACCTTGGGGCGGCCAAAGCAATCAGCCCCAGCATTTT
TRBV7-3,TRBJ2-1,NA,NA,CASTVGGTRPNEQFF,TGTGCCAGCACCGTAGGAGGGACTCGCCCTAATGAGCAGTTCTTC
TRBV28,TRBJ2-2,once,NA,CASSLWELNTGELFF,TGTGCCAGCAGTTTATGGGAACTCAACACCGGGGAGCTGTTTTTT
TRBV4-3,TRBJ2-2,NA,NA,CASSSLGQNTGELFF,TGCGCCAGCAGTAGCCTGGGACAGAACACCGGGGAGCTGTTTTTT
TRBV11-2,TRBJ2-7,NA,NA,CASSLGKGGSLDEQYF,TGTGCCAGCAGCCTGGGGAAAGGGGGGAGTTTGGACGAGCAGTACTTC
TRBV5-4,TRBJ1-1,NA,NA,CASSQISGGVNTEAFF,TGTGCCAGCAGCCAAATAAGCGGGGGGGTCAACACTGAAGCTTTCTTT
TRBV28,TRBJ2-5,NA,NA,CASSDRFQETQYF,TGTGCCAGCAGTGACAGGTTCCAAGAGACCCAGTACTTC
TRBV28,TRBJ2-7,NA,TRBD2,CASSFSGLSYEQYF,TGTGCCAGCAGTTTTAGCGGGTTGTCCTACGAGCAGTACTTC
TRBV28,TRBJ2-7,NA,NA,CASSFLFRLPSGEQYF,TGTGCCAGCAGTTTCCTATTTAGACTCCCCTCTGGGGAGCAGTACTTC
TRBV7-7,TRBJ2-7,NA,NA,CASNLTLAGYEQYF,TGTGCTAGCAACCTCACACTAGCCGGGTACGAGCAGTACTTC
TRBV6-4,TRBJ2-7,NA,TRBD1,CASSDVAGGEQYF,TGTGCCAGCAGTGACGTTGCAGGGGGCGAGCAGTACTTC
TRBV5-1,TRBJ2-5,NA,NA,CASSLADRAGETQYF,TGCGCCAGCAGCTTGGCTGATAGGGCGGGGGAGACCCAGTACTTC
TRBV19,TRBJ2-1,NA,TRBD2,CASSQTSYYEQFF,TGTGCCAGTAGCCAGACTAGCTATTATGAGCAGTTCTTC
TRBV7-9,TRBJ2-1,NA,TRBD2,CASSPGTSGSYEQFF,TGTGCCAGCAGCCCCGGGACTAGCGGGAGTTATGAGCAGTTCTTC
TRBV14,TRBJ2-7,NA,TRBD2,CASSQDEGGQETYEQYF,TGTGCCAGCAGCCAAGATGAGGGAGGGCAGGAAACCTACGAGCAGTACTTC
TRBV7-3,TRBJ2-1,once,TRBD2,CASSLKVNLSSGTYNEQFF,TGTGCCAGCAGCTTAAAGGTTAATTTGTCTAGCGGAACCTACAATGAGCAGTTCTTC
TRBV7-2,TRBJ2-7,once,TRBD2,CASSFGTSGPSYEQYF,TGTGCCAGCAGCTTTGGGACTAGCGGGCCCTCCTACGAGCAGTACTTC
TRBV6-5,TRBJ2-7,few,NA,CASSYRGGAYEQYF,TGTGCCAGCAGTTACCGCGGAGGCGCCTACGAGCAGTACTTC
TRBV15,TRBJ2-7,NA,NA,CATSVQVNTEYEQYF,TGTGCCACCAGCGTTCAGGTCAATACAGAGTACGAGCAGTACTTC
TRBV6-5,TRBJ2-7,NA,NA,CASRLVDGDGEQYF,TGTGCCAGCAGACTAGTGGACGGAGATGGCGAGCAGTACTTC
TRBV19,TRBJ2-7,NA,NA,CASSLRRDPGTKQYF,TGTGCCAGTAGTCTACGCCGGGACCCAGGTACGAAGCAGTACTTC
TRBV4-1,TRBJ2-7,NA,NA,CASSVGSPYEQYF,TGCGCCAGCAGCGTCGGGAGCCCCTACGAGCAGTACTTC
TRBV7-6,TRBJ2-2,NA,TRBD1,CASSCGDRQGQNTGELFF,TGTGCCAGCAGCTGTGGGGACCGACAGGGACAGAACACCGGGGAGCTGTTTTTT
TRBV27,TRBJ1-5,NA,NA,CASSLGGQHYRQPQHF,TGTGCCAGCAGTTTAGGTGGACAGCACTACCGTCAGCCCCAGCATTTT
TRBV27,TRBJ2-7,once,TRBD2,CASSSGSSYEQYF,TGTGCCAGCAGTAGCGGGAGCTCCTACGAGCAGTACTTC
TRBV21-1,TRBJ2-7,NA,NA,CASSPRGVGQGVCEQYF,TGTGCCAGCAGCCCCCGAGGGGTCGGACAGGGGGTTTGTGAGCAGTACTTC
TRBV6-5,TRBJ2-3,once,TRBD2,CASSYSSGRPTDTQYF,TGTGCCAGCAGTTACTCTAGCGGGAGACCCACAGATACGCAGTATTTT
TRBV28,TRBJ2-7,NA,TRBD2,CASSLSVVSGVAYEQYF,TGTGCCAGCAGTTTATCCGTTGTTAGCGGGGTGGCCTACGAGCAGTACTTC
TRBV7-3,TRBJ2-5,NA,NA,CATPDGRLHPQYF,TGTGCCACCCCAGACGGCCGGCTCCATCCCCAGTACTTC